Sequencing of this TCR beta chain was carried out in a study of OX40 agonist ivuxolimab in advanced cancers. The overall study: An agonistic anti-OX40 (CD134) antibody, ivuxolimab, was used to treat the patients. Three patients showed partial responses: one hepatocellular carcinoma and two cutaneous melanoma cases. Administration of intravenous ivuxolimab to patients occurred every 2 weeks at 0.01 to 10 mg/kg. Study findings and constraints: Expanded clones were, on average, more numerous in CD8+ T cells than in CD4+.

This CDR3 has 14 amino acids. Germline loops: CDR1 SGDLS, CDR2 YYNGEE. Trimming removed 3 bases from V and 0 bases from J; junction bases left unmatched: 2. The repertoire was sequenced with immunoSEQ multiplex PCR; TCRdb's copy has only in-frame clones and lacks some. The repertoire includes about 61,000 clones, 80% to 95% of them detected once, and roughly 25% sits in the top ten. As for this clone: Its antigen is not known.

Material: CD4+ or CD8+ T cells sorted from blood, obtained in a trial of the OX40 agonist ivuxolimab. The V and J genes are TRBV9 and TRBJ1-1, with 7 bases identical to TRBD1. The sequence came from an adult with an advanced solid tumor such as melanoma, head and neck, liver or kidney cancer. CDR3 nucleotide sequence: TGTGCCAGCAGCGCCGACAGGGTGAACACTGAAGCTTTCTTT. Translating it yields CASSADRVNTEAFF.